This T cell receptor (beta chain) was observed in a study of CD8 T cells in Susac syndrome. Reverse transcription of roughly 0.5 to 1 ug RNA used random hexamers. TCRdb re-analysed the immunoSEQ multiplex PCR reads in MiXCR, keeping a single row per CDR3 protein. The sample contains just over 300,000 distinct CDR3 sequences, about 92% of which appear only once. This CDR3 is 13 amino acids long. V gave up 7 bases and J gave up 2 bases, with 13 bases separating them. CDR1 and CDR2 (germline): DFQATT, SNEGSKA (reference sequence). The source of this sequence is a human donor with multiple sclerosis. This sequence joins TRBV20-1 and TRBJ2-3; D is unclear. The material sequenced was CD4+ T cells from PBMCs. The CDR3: CSVLGAPTDTQYF. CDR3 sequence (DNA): TGCAGTGTCTTAGGCGCGCCCACAGATACGCAGTATTTT.